These T cell receptor beta chains were read from a single sample in a study of brain T cells in children with intractable seizures. TCRdb keeps only in-frame clones here, not all; method: immunoSEQ multiplex PCR. The top ten hold roughly 6.3% of the sample, which has fewer than 50,000 clones, around 90% seen once. The sequences come from peripheral blood, collected at surgery. These receptors all stem from a girl aged 2-10 years with tuberous sclerosis and intractable seizures. Each CDR3 is given without its conserved first and last residue. D genes are given only for firm matches.

J gene: TRBJ1-5
V gene: TRBV5-6
D gene: .
CDR3 protein: ASSLSGFSNQPQH

J gene: TRBJ2-2
V gene: TRBV7-6
D gene: .
CDR3 protein: ASSPLTVWGSGELF

J gene: TRBJ2-3
V gene: TRBV5-6
D gene: TRBD2
CDR3 protein: ASSLLAGVSTDTQY

J gene: TRBJ2-3
V gene: TRBV5-6
D gene: TRBD2
CDR3 protein: ASSLGSGLAGYSTDTQY

J gene: TRBJ1-3
V gene: TRBV4-1
D gene: TRBD1
CDR3 protein: ASSQGRTGQFSGNTIY

J gene: TRBJ2-2
V gene: TRBV24-1
D gene: TRBD2
CDR3 protein: ATSDLAGGPLNTGELF

J gene: TRBJ2-2
V gene: TRBV11-3
D gene: TRBD2
CDR3 protein: ASSPSGGSTGELF

J gene: TRBJ1-5
V gene: TRBV29-1
D gene: .
CDR3 protein: SVGAGAKDQPQH

J gene: TRBJ2-2
V gene: TRBV27
D gene: .
CDR3 protein: ASSLSGSYTGELF

J gene: TRBJ2-2
V gene: TRBV19
D gene: TRBD1
CDR3 protein: ASSESGGTGELF

J gene: TRBJ2-2
V gene: TRBV19
D gene: .
CDR3 protein: ASSGVSRAGELF

J gene: TRBJ2-7
V gene: TRBV5-4
D gene: .
CDR3 protein: ASSLDLRDDEQY

J gene: TRBJ1-5
V gene: TRBV6-5
D gene: .
CDR3 protein: AISDRGAGQPQH

J gene: TRBJ1-2
V gene: TRBV6-1
D gene: TRBD1
CDR3 protein: ASSELADRAANYGYT

J gene: TRBJ2-3
V gene: TRBV5-1
D gene: .
CDR3 protein: ASSSRGDTDTQY

J gene: TRBJ2-3
V gene: TRBV27
D gene: TRBD2
CDR3 protein: ASSLYSGGTVWNTQY

J gene: TRBJ2-2
V gene: TRBV6-4
D gene: .
CDR3 protein: ASSARLSTGELF

J gene: TRBJ2-3
V gene: TRBV7-3
D gene: .
CDR3 protein: ASSLDSGGTDTQY

J gene: TRBJ2-5
V gene: TRBV6-1
D gene: .
CDR3 protein: ASSEGGSKETQY

J gene: TRBJ1-4
V gene: TRBV2
D gene: TRBD1
CDR3 protein: ASSVTGTGGEKLF

J gene: TRBJ1-2
V gene: TRBV19
D gene: TRBD1
CDR3 protein: ASTRDRAVGGYT

J gene: TRBJ2-2
V gene: TRBV11-1
D gene: TRBD1
CDR3 protein: ASSPDRGGSTGELF

J gene: TRBJ2-7
V gene: TRBV19
D gene: .
CDR3 protein: ASSMKRGLEQY

J gene: TRBJ2-7
V gene: TRBV30
D gene: .
CDR3 protein: AWSTVSEQY

J gene: TRBJ2-5
V gene: TRBV5-1
D gene: TRBD1
CDR3 protein: ASSYTGTAQETQY

J gene: TRBJ1-5
V gene: TRBV7-9
D gene: TRBD1
CDR3 protein: ASSLWDREGNQPQH

J gene: TRBJ2-2
V gene: TRBV4-1
D gene: TRBD1
CDR3 protein: ASSLGQGQNTGELF

J gene: TRBJ2-7
V gene: TRBV6-2/TRBV6-3
D gene: TRBD1
CDR3 protein: ASSYDRDLLGGEQY

J gene: TRBJ1-5
V gene: TRBV2
D gene: .
CDR3 protein: ASRDLNQPQH

J gene: TRBJ2-7
V gene: TRBV7-2
D gene: TRBD1
CDR3 protein: ASSTTGQGYEQY

J gene: TRBJ2-5
V gene: TRBV6-5
D gene: TRBD2
CDR3 protein: ASSTSLTSGKTQY

J gene: TRBJ1-1
V gene: TRBV2
D gene: .
CDR3 protein: ASRDFFVENTEAF